Below, 21 T cell receptor beta chains from the same sample are listed, as sequenced in a study of Graves' ophthalmopathy and Graves' hyperthyroidism. Amplification of the TCR beta CDR3 regions used RNA transcripts (as template). Amplification began with first-round RT-PCR using HTBI primers, then second-round multiplex PCR was performed. TCRdb re-analysed the multiplex PCR reads in MiXCR, keeping a single row per CDR3 protein. The table lists around 1.1 million distinct CDR3 sequences, about 40% of them singletons. Specimen: peripheral blood or thyroid tissue (not recorded which). The source is an adult man with Graves' hyperthyroidism.

This clonotype has at least ten counts. The gene calls are TRBV29-1 and TRBJ1-2; D not resolved. V was pared by 1 base and J by 3 bases, with 6 bases between. This CDR3 is 12 amino acids long. Germline V CDR1 and CDR2: SQVTM, ANQGSEA. As DNA, the CDR3 is TGCAGCGTTGAAGGCACATACTATGGCTACACCTTC. Residues: CSVEGTYYGYTF.

To note about this clonotype: The CDR3 does not close with the conserved phenylalanine or tryptophan, likely indicating a read error. This sequence joins TRBV20-1 and TRBJ1-1; D is unclear. V was clipped by 4 bases and J by 5 bases, with 14 bases between them. This CDR3 comprises 13 residues. Germline values: CDR1 DFQATT, CDR2 SNEGSKA (reference sequence). The CDR3 region is CSATPTSWTEAFL. The DNA for the CDR3 is TGCAGTGCTACCCCGACGAGCTGGACTGAAGCTTTCCTT.

The V and J genes are TRBV20-1 and TRBJ2-2, with D maybe TRBD1 (5 bases). The CDR3 has 13 amino acids. With 5 bases removed from V and 1 base from J, the gap between germline ends came to 8 bases. Germline CDR1 reads DFQATT; CDR2 reads SNEGSKA (reference sequence). CDR3 residues: CSAPTGNTGELFF. In nucleotides, the CDR3 is TGCAGTGCTCCCACAGGGAACACCGGGGAGCTGTTTTTT.

The chain joins TRBV2 to TRBJ2-5; TRBD1 might be the D (6 bases). The germline gives CDR1 SNHLY, CDR2 FYNNEI. The CDR3 covers 13 residues. V was trimmed by 4 bases and J by 4 bases, leaving 10 bases between them. The CDR3 loop reads CASSVEQGETQYF. In nucleotides, the CDR3 is TGTGCCAGCAGTGTCGAACAGGGAGAGACCCAGTACTTC.

On this clonotype itself: Given the absence of the conserved phenylalanine or tryptophan at the CDR3 end, a read error is likely. The DNA is omitted, as the CDR3 cannot be located on it reliably, and the CDR3 follows TCRdb's listing. This chain joins TRBV5-6 and TRBJ1-1. The CDR3 has 8 amino acids, counting both end residues. Germline V gene sequence: CDR1 SGHDT, CDR2 YYEEEE. CDR3 in amino acids: CASIRSDS.

To note about this clonotype: The germline gene is not matched at one end of the junction; a read error may be the cause. The chain carries TRBV25-1 and TRBJ1-1, with TRBD1 matching over 7 bases. Germline values: CDR1 MGHDK, CDR2 SYGVNS. The CDR3 covers 17 residues. CDR3 protein: CASSYARDRDLNTEASF. The CDR3 DNA reads TGTGCCAGCAGTTACGCGCGGGACAGAGATTTGAACACTGAAGCTTCCTTT.

The sample holds many counts of this clonotype. The chain uses TRBV6-2 or TRBV6-3 and TRBJ1-1; D is unclear. The CDR3 has 11 residues. The germline CDR1 and CDR2 sequences are MNHEY and SVGEGT. V was clipped by 0 bases and J by 8 bases, with 4 bases between them. The CDR3 loop reads CASSYSTEAFF. CDR3 nucleotide sequence: TGTGCCAGCAGTTACTCGACAGAAGCTTTCTTT.

The genes are TRBV5-1 and TRBJ2-7; TRBD2 agrees at 8 bases. V lost 3 bases, J lost 5 bases, and 10 bases stayed unmatched. The CDR3 is made up of 15 amino acids. Germline loops: CDR1 SGHRS, CDR2 YFSETQ. CDR3 amino acids: CASSYGGGTLNEQYF. The CDR3 nucleotides are TGCGCCAGCAGCTACGGGGGGGGGACGCTGAACGAGCAGTACTTC.

At least ten counts were recorded for this clonotype. The chain has TRBV9 and TRBJ2-7; 10 bases are a match to TRBD1. Per germline, CDR1 SGDLS and CDR2 YYNGEE. After removal of 3 bases from V and 3 bases from J, the junction contained 6 bases not matched to a gene. This CDR3 region has 15 residues. The DNA for the CDR3 is TGTGCCAGCAGCGGACCTGGACAGGGGGTCTACGAGCAGTACTTC. Its protein product is CASSGPGQGVYEQYF.

There are many counts of this clonotype. The V gene is TRBV2, the J gene TRBJ1-5, with 10 bases aligning to TRBD1. V dropped 6 bases and J dropped 6; count of bases not matched to a gene: 2. The CDR3 contains 13 residues. Germline V gene lookup returns CDR1 SNHLY and CDR2 FYNNEI. The CDR3 here is CASRTGGSQPQHF. The CDR3 bases are TGTGCCAGCAGGACAGGGGGCAGTCAGCCCCAGCATTTT. Complete variable domain (other parts from reference TRBV2 and TRBJ1-5): EPEVTQTPSHQVTQMGQEVILRCVPISNHLYFYWYRQILGQKVEFLVSFYNNEISEKSEIFDDQFSVERPDGSNFTLKIRSTKLEDSAMYFCASRTGGSQPQHFGDGTRLSIL.

This clonotype appeared many times. V is TRBV11-2 and J is TRBJ2-2; D uncertain. V dropped 2 bases and J dropped 8 bases, with 15 bases sitting between them. The CDR3 totals 15 residues. In germline, CDR1 is SGHAT, CDR2 FQNNGV. CDR3 in DNA: TGTGCCAGCAGCTTACAACCTCTCGAAGATGGGGAGCTGTTTTTT. Residues: CASSLQPLEDGELFF.

The genes are TRBV29-1 and TRBJ1-3, with 11 positions matching TRBD1. Germline CDR1 and CDR2: SQVTM and ANQGSEA. CDR3 size: 12 residues. CDR3 DNA: TGCAGTGGTCGGGACAGGGGGTACACCATATATTTT. It encodes CSGRDRGYTIYF.

The chain uses TRBV14 and TRBJ1-4; no definite D call. The V gene's germline CDR1 is SGHDN and CDR2 FVKESK. There are 13 residues in the CDR3. V lost 8 bases and J 5 bases, leaving 12 bases between the germline ends. The CDR3 DNA sequence: TGTGCCAGCTCTAAACGGGTCAATGAAAAACTGTTTTTT. Translation: CASSKRVNEKLFF.

This chain joins TRBV7-8 and TRBJ2-7; a possible D gene is TRBD2 (5 bases). Germline V gene lookup returns CDR1 SGHVS and CDR2 FQNEAQ. This CDR3 contains 13 residues. The germline V and J ends were trimmed by 10 bases and 3 bases, with 16 bases remaining between them. The CDR3, as DNA: TGTGCCACCTGGTCAACCCGGGACTACGAGCAGTACTTC. Its protein is CATWSTRDYEQYF. The full variable domain, completed using reference TRBV7-8 and TRBJ2-7, is GAGVSQSPRYKVAKRGQDVALRCDPISGHVSLFWYQQALGQGPEFLTYFQNEAQLDKSGLPSDRFFAERPEGSVSTLKIQRTQQEDSAVYLCATWSTRDYEQYFGPGTRLTVT.

In its sample, this clonotype was seen a few times. This chain joins TRBV11-2 and TRBJ2-5; D is possibly TRBD2 (5 bases). The CDR3 is 18 amino acids. V lost 3 bases, J lost 4 bases, and 24 bases lay in between. CDR1 is SGHAT, CDR2 FQNNGV, per germline. The CDR3 DNA reads as TGTGCCAGCAGCTTGGGTAGCGCCCCCCTGGCTCCAACAGAGACCCAGTACTTC. Translating gives CASSLGSAPLAPTETQYF.

This clonotype was seen ten or more times. The rearrangement links TRBV5-1 to TRBJ2-5; D assignment may be TRBD1 or TRBD2 (5 bases each). Trimming pared 3 bases from V and 4 bases from J, leaving 16 bases between. Germline lookup yields CDR1 SGHRS and CDR2 YFSETQ. The CDR3 contains 15 residues. The CDR3 region has the DNA TGCGCCAGCAGCTCAAGGGACCCTTCGGGAGAGACCCAGTACTTC. It yields the protein CASSSRDPSGETQYF.

In this sample, this clonotype turned up many times. The V and J genes are TRBV10-3 and TRBJ1-6; TRBD1 agrees at 7 bases. With 6 bases clipped from V and 5 bases from J, the junction kept 7 bases outside the gene matches. CDR1 and CDR2 (germline): ENHRY, SYGVKD. The CDR3 spans 15 residues. In DNA, the CDR3 is TGTGCCATCAGAGGACAGGACTTAAATAATTCACCCCTCCACTTT. Encoded protein: CAIRGQDLNNSPLHF.

There are many counts of this clonotype. The V gene is TRBV29-1, the J gene TRBJ1-1, with D unclear. V lost 6 bases, J lost 5 bases, and 13 bases lay in between. CDR3 size: 12 residues. In germline, CDR1 is SQVTM, CDR2 ANQGSEA. CDR3 amino acids: CSVGRSRTEAFF. As DNA, the CDR3 is TGCAGCGTCGGAAGGAGCCGGACTGAAGCTTTCTTT.

The chain carries TRBV7-6 and TRBJ1-6, with a possible D match to TRBD1 (5 bases). This CDR3 is 14 amino acids long. Germline V gene data show CDR1 as SGHVS and CDR2 as FNYEAQ. V lost 1 base and J 13 bases, leaving 14 bases between the germline ends. CDR3 nucleotides: TGTGCCAGCAGCTTAGATCGCGGGGACGATCCCCTCCACTTT. This encodes CASSLDRGDDPLHF.

This clonotype appeared a single time. It may be a read error: a sequence one base away is much more abundant. The chain employs TRBV12-3 or TRBV12-4 and TRBJ2-5; 8 bases align to TRBD1. This CDR3 contains 13 residues. Trimming took 7 bases from V and 5 from J; bases not matched to a gene: 6. The CDR3 nucleotides read TGTGCCAGCATGAGTACAGGGGGTGAGACCCAGTACTTC. Amino acids: CASMSTGGETQYF.

As for this clonotype: A read error is possible here, since a much larger clone lies one base away. Likely a read error: the CDR3 ends without its conserved phenylalanine or tryptophan. J is TRBJ1-1 and V is TRBV10-3; D not resolved. The germline V gene has CDR1 ENHRY and CDR2 SYGVKD. V lost 10 bases and J lost 1, with 13 bases in between. The CDR3 has 13 residues. The CDR3 protein is CASASTTNTEAFL. In nucleotides, the CDR3 is TGTGCCAGCGCCTCCACCACGAACACTGAAGCTTTCCTT.